This is a list of T cell receptor beta chains from one sample in a study of shared clonotypes between healthy human individuals. Assay: immunoSEQ multiplex PCR; the TCRdb copy retains only in-frame clones and omits some. The sample yields some 2,400,000 clones, 90% to 97% seen once. The sample was naive CD4+ T cells sorted from blood. The source of these receptors is a man aged 18 to 29 in good health. Each CDR3 is given without its conserved first and last residue.

J,V,CDR3
TRBJ2-7,TRBV6-6,ASSALVGEKQY
TRBJ1-1,TRBV28,ASSRTGQTGAF
TRBJ2-5,TRBV28,ASSYGLADKETQY
TRBJ1-4,TRBV5-1,ASSLTGTAGEKLF
TRBJ1-1,TRBV6-5,ASSYIPQGEAF
TRBJ2-1,TRBV30,AWSLKYNEQF
TRBJ2-5,TRBV6-6,ATHLDPRIIQETQY
TRBJ2-3,TRBV18,ASSPGTSGRTQY
TRBJ2-1,TRBV5-4,ASSDVGRWDEQF
TRBJ2-7,TRBV18,ASSPKAVGSYEQY
TRBJ1-2,TRBV12-2,ASRLAGGPPNYGYT
TRBJ1-2,TRBV27,ASTTQGGRVCYGYT
TRBJ1-5,TRBV25-1,ASSEQGYNQPQH